This T cell receptor (beta chain) was retrieved from a study of OX40 agonist ivuxolimab in advanced cancers. TCRdb's table, derived via immunoSEQ multiplex PCR, lists solely in-frame clones and lacks some. The sample lists under 140,000 clones; approximately 89% were seen once. V gave up 3 bases and J gave up 6 bases, with 20 bases separating them. CDR1 and CDR2 (germline): SNHLY, FYNNEI. This CDR3 contains 16 residues. Blood samples were obtained at baseline, cycle 4 day 1, and cycle 7 day 1. The receptor was derived from an adult with an advanced solid tumor such as melanoma, head and neck, liver or kidney cancer. The V gene is TRBV2, the J gene TRBJ1-1; no clear D gene. The source was CD4+ or CD8+ T cells sorted from blood, collected in a trial of the OX40 agonist ivuxolimab. The CDR3 sequence is CASSDHNWSRIPEAFF. The DNA of the CDR3 is TGTGCCAGCAGTGATCATAATTGGTCGCGTATCCCTGAAGCTTTCTTT.